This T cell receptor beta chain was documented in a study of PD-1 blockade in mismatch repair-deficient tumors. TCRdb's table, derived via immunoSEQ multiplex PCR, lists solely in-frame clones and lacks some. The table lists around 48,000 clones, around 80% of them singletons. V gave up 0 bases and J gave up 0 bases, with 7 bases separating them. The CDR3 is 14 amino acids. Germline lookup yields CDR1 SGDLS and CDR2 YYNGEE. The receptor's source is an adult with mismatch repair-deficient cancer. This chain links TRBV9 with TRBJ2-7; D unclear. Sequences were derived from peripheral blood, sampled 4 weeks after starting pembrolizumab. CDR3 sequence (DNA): TGTGCCAGCAGCGTAGACCACAGCTCCTACGAGCAGTACTTC. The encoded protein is CASSVDHSSYEQYF.